These T cell receptor beta chains were read from a single sample in a study of T cell repertoires in cytomegalovirus infection. TCRdb reanalysed the reads using MiXCR and keeps one entry per CDR3 protein. Found here are approximately 500,000 distinct CDR3 sequences, about 17% of them singletons; the top ten hold around 25%. Input material: CD8+ T cells from PBMCs. Every receptor here comes from a human donor in good health (CMV status not recorded). Some clones in this sample may be carry-over from other donors' samples. The CDR3 runs from the conserved cysteine through the conserved F or W. The order of the fields is CDR3 length, J gene, D gene, clone size, V gene, CDR3 DNA, CDR3 protein. A D gene is named only where the DNA matches it firmly. The size entry is marked missing in some rows and otherwise reads once, few, many or a size class.

>13|TRBJ1-1|-|once|TRBV5-1
TGCGCCACCAGCGGCGGACGGGACACTGAAGCTTTCTTT
CATSGGRDTEAFF
>15|TRBJ1-2|-|-|TRBV28
TGTGCCAGCAGTTTCGCGCAGCCCCCTAACTATGGCTACACCTTC
CASSFAQPPNYGYTF
>15|TRBJ1-1|-|many|TRBV7-9
TGTGCCAGCAGCTTATTGGGGATGGGGAACACTGAAGCTTTCTTT
CASSLLGMGNTEAFF
>16|TRBJ2-2|-|many|TRBV7-9
TGTGCCAGCAGCTTAGTTTCTGGGTCGAACACCGGGGAGCTGTTTTTT
CASSLVSGSNTGELFF
>16|TRBJ2-4|-|many|TRBV14
TGTGCCAGCAGCCCCGTTGAAGGGGTAGGCAAAAACATTCAGTACTTC
CASSPVEGVGKNIQYF
>17|TRBJ2-3|TRBD2|-|TRBV6-5
TGTGCCAGCAGTTACTTGGGACTAGCGGGGGGGGGGGATACGCAGTATTTT
CASSYLGLAGGGDTQYF
>17|TRBJ2-3|-|few|TRBV4-2
TGTGCCAGCAGCACCCTCCGGGATGGGAGTAGCACAGATACGCAGTATTTT
CASSTLRDGSSTDTQYF
>15|TRBJ1-2|-|few|TRBV27
TGTGCCAGCAGTCCCGCCGGGACCTTTAGTAGTGGCTACACCTTC
CASSPAGTFSSGYTF
>15|TRBJ2-7|TRBD1|many|TRBV6-1
TGTGCCAGCAGTGAATCCCCAGGGGGCGCGTACGAGCAGTACTTC
CASSESPGGAYEQYF
>19|TRBJ1-3|TRBD1|many|TRBV5-5
TGTGCCAGCAGCCACATACCGGGACAGGCCATAACTTCCGGAAACACCATATATTTT
CASSHIPGQAITSGNTIYF
>15|TRBJ2-7|TRBD1|-|TRBV18
TGTGCCAGCTCACCAGCGGGGACAGGGGGCTGGGAGCAGTACTTC
CASSPAGTGGWEQYF
>15|TRBJ2-7|-|-|TRBV6-5
TGTGCCAGCAGTTACTCGGCCGCACTCTCCTACGAGCAGTACTTC
CASSYSAALSYEQYF
>14|TRBJ1-1|-|many|TRBV7-6
TGTGCCAGCAGCTCATCTATGGGGGACACTGAAGCTTTCTTT
CASSSSMGDTEAFF